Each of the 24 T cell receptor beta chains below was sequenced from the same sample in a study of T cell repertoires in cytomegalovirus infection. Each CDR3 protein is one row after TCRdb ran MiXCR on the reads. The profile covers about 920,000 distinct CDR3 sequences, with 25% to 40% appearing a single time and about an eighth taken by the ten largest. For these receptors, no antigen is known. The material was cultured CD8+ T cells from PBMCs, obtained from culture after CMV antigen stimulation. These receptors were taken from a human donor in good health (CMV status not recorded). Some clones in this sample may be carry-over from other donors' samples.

CDR3 sequence (DNA): TGCAGTGCGCCCACCGGGCGGCGCAACTATGGCTACACCTTC. It codes for CSAPTGRRNYGYTF. The chain recombines TRBV20-1 with TRBJ1-2; D is undetermined. The CDR3 runs 14 residues. V lost 6 bases, J lost 2 bases, and 16 bases lay in between. Looked up from germline, CDR1 is DFQATT and CDR2 is SNEGSKA (reference sequence).

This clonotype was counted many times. CDR3 sequence (DNA): TGTGCCAGCAGCTTAGGTTGGCAGGGGGTGGATGAGCAGTTCTTC. Its protein is CASSLGWQGVDEQFF. The chain recombines TRBV7-2 with TRBJ2-1; 7 bases line up with TRBD1. The CDR3 totals 15 residues. Germline-derived CDR1 and CDR2 are SGHTA and FQGNSA. With V trimmed by 1 base and J by 8 bases, 8 bases remained unmatched.

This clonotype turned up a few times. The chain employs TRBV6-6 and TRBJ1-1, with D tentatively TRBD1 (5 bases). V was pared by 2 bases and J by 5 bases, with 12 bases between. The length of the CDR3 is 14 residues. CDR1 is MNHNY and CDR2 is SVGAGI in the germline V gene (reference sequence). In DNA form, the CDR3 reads TGTGCCAGCAGTTACACGGGGCAGGCGACTGAAGCTTTCTTT. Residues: CASSYTGQATEAFF.

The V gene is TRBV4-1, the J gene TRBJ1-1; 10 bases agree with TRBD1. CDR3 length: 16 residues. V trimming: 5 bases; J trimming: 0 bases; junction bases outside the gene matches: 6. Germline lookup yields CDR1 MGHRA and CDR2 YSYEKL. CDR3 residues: CASSGGTGVMNTEAFF. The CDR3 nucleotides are TGCGCCAGCAGCGGCGGGACAGGGGTCATGAACACTGAAGCTTTCTTT.

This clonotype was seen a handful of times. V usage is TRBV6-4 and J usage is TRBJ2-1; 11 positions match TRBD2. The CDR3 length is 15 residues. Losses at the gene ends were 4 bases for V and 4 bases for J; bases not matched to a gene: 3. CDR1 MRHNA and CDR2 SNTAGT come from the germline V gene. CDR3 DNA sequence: TGTGCCAGCAGTGTGACTAGCGGGGCTTACAATGAGCAGTTCTTC. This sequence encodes CASSVTSGAYNEQFF.

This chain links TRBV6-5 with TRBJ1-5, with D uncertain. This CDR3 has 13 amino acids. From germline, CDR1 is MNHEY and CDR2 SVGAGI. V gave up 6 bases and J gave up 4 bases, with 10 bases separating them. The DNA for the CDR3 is TGTGCCAGCAGGGTTTCACTTAATCAGCCCCAGCATTTT. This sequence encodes CASRVSLNQPQHF.

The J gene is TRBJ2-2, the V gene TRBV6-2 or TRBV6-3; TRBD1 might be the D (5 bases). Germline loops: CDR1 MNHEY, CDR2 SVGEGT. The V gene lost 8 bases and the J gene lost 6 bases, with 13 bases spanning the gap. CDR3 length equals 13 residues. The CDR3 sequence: CASLATGPGELFF. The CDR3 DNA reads TGTGCCAGCTTGGCAACAGGTCCCGGGGAGCTGTTTTTT.

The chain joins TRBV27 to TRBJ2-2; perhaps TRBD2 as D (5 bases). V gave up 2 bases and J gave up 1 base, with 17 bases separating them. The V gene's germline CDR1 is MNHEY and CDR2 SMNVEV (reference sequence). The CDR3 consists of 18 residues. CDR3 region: CASSLTPRAAQNTGELFF. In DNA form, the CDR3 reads TGTGCCAGCAGTTTAACCCCTCGAGCGGCCCAGAACACCGGGGAGCTGTTTTTT.

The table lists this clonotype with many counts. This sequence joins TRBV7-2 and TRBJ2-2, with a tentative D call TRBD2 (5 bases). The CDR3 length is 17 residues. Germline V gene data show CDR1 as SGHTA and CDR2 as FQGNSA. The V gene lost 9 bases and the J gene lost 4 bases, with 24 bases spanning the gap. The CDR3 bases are TGTGCCAGTCCTGGGAGCGAGTGGGCAGGTTCCACCGGGGAGCTGTTTTTT. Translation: CASPGSEWAGSTGELFF.

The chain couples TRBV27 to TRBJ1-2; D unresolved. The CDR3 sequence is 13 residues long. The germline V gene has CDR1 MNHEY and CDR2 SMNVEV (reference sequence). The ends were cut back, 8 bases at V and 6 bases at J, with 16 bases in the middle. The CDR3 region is CASRNDGLHGYTF. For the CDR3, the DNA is TGTGCCAGCCGGAATGACGGGTTGCATGGCTACACCTTC.

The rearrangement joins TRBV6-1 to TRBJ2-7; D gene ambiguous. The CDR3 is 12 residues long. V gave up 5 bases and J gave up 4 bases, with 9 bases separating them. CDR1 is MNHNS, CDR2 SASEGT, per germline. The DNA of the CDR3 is TGTGCCAGCAGTTCATACCGGTACGAGCAGTACTTC. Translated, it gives CASSSYRYEQYF.

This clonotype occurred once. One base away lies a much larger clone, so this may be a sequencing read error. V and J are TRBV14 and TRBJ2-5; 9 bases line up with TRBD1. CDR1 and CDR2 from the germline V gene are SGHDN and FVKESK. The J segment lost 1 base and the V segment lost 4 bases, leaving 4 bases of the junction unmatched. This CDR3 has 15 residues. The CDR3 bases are TGTGCCAGCAGCCCCTTGGACAGGGGCCAAGAGACCCAGTACTTC. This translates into CASSPLDRGQETQYF.

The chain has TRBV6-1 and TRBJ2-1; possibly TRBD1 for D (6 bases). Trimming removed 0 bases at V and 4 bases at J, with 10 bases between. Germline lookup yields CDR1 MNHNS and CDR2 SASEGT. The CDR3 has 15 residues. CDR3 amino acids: CASSEAWTEYNEQFF. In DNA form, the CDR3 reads TGTGCCAGCAGTGAAGCCTGGACAGAATACAATGAGCAGTTCTTC.

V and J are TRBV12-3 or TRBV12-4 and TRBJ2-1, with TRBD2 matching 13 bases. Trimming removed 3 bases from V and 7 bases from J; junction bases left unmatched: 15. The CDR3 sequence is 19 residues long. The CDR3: CASSFPGRTSGGAKNEQFF. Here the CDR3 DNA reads TGTGCCAGCAGTTTTCCTGGCCGAACTAGCGGGGGGGCCAAAAATGAGCAGTTCTTC.

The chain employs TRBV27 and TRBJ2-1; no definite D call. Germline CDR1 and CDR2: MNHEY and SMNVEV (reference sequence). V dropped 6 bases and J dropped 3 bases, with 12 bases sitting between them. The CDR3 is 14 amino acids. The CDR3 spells CASSPSDVYNEQFF. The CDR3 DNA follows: TGTGCCAGCAGCCCCTCGGACGTCTACAATGAGCAGTTCTTC.

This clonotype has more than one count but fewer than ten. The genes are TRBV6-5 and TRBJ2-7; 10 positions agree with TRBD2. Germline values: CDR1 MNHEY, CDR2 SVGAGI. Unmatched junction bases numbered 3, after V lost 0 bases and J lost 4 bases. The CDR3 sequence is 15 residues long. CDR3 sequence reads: CASSYSILAGYEQYF. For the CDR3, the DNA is TGTGCCAGCAGTTACTCGATACTAGCGGGGTACGAGCAGTACTTC.

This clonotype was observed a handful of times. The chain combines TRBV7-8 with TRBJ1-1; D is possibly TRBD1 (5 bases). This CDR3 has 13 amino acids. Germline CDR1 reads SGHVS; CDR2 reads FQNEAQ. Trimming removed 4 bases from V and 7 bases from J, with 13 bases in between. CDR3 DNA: TGTGCCAGCAGCTCGACAGAGCTCATTGAAGCTTTCTTT. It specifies CASSSTELIEAFF.

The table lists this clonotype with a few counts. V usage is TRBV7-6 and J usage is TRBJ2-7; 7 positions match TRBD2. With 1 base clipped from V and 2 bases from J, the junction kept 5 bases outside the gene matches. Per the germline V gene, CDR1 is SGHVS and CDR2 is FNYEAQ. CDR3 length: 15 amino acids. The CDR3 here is CASSLGGGATYEQYV. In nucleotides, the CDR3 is TGTGCCAGCAGCTTAGGGGGGGGAGCAACCTACGAGCAGTACGTC.

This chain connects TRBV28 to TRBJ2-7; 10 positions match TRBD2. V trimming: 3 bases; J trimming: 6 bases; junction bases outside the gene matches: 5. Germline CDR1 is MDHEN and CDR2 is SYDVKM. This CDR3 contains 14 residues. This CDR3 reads CASSFTERGGEQYV. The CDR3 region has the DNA TGTGCCAGCAGTTTTACAGAGCGGGGGGGCGAGCAGTACGTC.

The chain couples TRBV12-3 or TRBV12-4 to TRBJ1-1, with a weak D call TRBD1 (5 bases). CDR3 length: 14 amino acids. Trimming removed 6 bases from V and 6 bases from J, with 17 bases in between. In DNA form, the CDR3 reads TGTGCCAGCAGCTTGCTAGTAGCAGGGCCTGAAGCTTTCTTT. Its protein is CASSLLVAGPEAFF.

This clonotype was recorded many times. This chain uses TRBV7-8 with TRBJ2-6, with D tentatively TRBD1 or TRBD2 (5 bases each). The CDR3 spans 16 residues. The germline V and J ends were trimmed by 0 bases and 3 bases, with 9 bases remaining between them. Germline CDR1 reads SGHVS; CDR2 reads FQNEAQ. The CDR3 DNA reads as TGTGCCAGCAGCTTAGCCGGGACGTATGGGGCCAACGTCCTGACTTTC. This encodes CASSLAGTYGANVLTF.

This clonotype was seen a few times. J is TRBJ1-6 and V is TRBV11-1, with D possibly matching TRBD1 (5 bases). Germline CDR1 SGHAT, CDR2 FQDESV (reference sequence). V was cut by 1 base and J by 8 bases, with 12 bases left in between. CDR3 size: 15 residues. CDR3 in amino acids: CASSLDEGVDSPLHF. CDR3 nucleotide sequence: TGTGCCAGCAGCTTAGATGAAGGGGTGGATTCACCCCTCCACTTT.

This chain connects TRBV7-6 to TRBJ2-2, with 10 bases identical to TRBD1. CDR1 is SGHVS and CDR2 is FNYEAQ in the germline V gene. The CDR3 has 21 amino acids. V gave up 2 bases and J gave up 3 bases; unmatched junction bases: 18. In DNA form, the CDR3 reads TGTGCCAGCAGCTTACGAGACCGACAGGGGGCGCTTAAATCCTACACCGGGGAGCTGTTTTTT. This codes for CASSLRDRQGALKSYTGELFF.

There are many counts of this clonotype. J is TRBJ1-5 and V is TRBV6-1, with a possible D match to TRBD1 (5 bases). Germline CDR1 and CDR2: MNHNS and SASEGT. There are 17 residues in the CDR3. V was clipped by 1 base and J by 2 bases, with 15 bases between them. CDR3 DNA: TGTGCCAGCAGTGAAGTTATGGGTACAGGACGCAATCAGCCCCAGCATTTT. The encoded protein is CASSEVMGTGRNQPQHF.